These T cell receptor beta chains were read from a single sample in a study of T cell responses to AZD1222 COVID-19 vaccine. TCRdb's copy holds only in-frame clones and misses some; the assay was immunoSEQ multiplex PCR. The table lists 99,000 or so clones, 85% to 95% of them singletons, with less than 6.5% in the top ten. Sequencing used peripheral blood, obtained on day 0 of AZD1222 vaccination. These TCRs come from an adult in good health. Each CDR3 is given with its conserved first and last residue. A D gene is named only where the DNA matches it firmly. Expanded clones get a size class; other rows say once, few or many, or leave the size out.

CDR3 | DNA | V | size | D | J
CASTPGLPNSPLHF | TGTGCCAGCACCCCGGGACTTCCCAATTCACCCCTCCACTTT | TRBV27 | . | . | TRBJ1-6
CASSLMASGTYNEQFF | TGTGCCAGCAGCTTGATGGCTAGCGGAACCTACAATGAGCAGTTCTTC | TRBV5-4 | . | TRBD2 | TRBJ2-1
CASSEGVRETQYF | TGCGCCAGCAGTGAGGGGGTCCGAGAGACCCAGTACTTC | TRBV10-2 | once | . | TRBJ2-5
CASSTADGYNEQFF | TGTGCCAGTAGTACAGCCGATGGGTACAATGAGCAGTTCTTC | TRBV19 | once | . | TRBJ2-1
CASSEDPGASNQPQHF | TGTGCCAGCAGTGAAGACCCGGGGGCGAGCAATCAGCCCCAGCATTTT | TRBV6-1 | . | . | TRBJ1-5
CAISDGRDGANVLTF | TGTGCCATCAGTGATGGACGGGATGGGGCCAACGTCCTGACTTTC | TRBV10-3 | . | . | TRBJ2-6
CASRRDRPYEQYF | TGTGCCAGCAGACGGGACAGACCCTACGAGCAGTACTTC | TRBV2 | . | TRBD1 | TRBJ2-7
CASSGLGYMTDTQYF | TGCGCCAGCAGCGGACTGGGCTATATGACAGATACGCAGTATTTT | TRBV4-1 | . | . | TRBJ2-3
CASSHLSGESNQPQHF | TGCGCCAGCAGCCACCTATCGGGGGAAAGCAATCAGCCCCAGCATTTT | TRBV4-1 | . | . | TRBJ1-5
CASSQEGVADEKLFF | TGTGCCAGCAGCCAAGAAGGGGTGGCGGATGAAAAACTGTTTTTT | TRBV3-1/TRBV3-2 | once | . | TRBJ1-4
CASSTSDRKNNEQFF | TGTGCCAGCAGTACTAGCGATAGAAAGAACAATGAGCAGTTCTTC | TRBV28 | . | TRBD2 | TRBJ2-1
CASSPPYGASGQGLNTEAFF | TGTGCCAGCAGTCCTCCGTACGGGGCTTCCGGACAGGGATTGAACACTGAAGCTTTCTTT | TRBV27 | . | TRBD1 | TRBJ1-1
CASSVDLRPGGNEQFF | TGTGCCAGCAGCGTGGACCTACGGCCGGGAGGGAATGAGCAGTTCTTC | TRBV9 | . | TRBD2 | TRBJ2-1
CASSPRQGLNEKLFF | TGTGCCAGCAGCCCGCGACAGGGACTAAATGAAAAACTGTTTTTT | TRBV7-6 | . | TRBD1 | TRBJ1-4
CASSGTAFYEQYF | TGTGCCAGTAGTGGGACAGCTTTCTACGAGCAGTACTTC | TRBV19 | . | TRBD1 | TRBJ2-7
CASNEGNEQFF | TGTGCCAGCAACGAAGGAAATGAGCAGTTCTTC | TRBV27 | . | . | TRBJ2-1
CASADSYEQYF | TGTGCCAGCGCAGATTCCTACGAGCAGTACTTC | TRBV12-3/TRBV12-4 | . | . | TRBJ2-7
CASSLRDRGHSNYGYTF | TGTGCCAGCTCACTAAGGGACAGGGGCCACTCTAACTATGGCTACACCTTC | TRBV18 | . | TRBD1 | TRBJ1-2
CAISERAGLAGVNEQFF | TGTGCCATCAGTGAAAGGGCGGGACTAGCGGGAGTTAATGAGCAGTTCTTC | TRBV10-3 | . | TRBD2 | TRBJ2-1
CASTQGQGLYEQYF | TGTGCCAGCACCCAGGGACAGGGACTTTACGAGCAGTACTTC | TRBV6-5 | . | TRBD1 | TRBJ2-7
CASSFGRGYTF | TGTGCCAGCAGCTTTGGCCGGGGCTACACCTTC | TRBV7-9 | . | . | TRBJ1-2
CASSQGTEAFF | TGTGCCAGCAGCCAAGGCACTGAAGCTTTCTTT | TRBV14 | once | . | TRBJ1-1
CASRGTNPYNEQFF | TGTGCCAGCAGGGGGACTAACCCATACAATGAGCAGTTCTTC | TRBV6-5 | . | TRBD2 | TRBJ2-1
CASSGNRGTEAFF | TGCGCCAGCAGTGGAAACAGGGGGACTGAAGCTTTCTTT | TRBV10-1 | . | TRBD1 | TRBJ1-1
CASGLVLGRDDYEQYF | TGTGCTAGTGGTTTGGTACTGGGGCGGGATGACTACGAGCAGTACTTC | TRBV12-5 | . | . | TRBJ2-7
CASSFDYRAYEQYF | TGTGCCAGCAGTTTTGACTACAGGGCCTACGAGCAGTACTTC | TRBV6-5 | . | . | TRBJ2-7
CASSPGQGSYEQYF | TGTGCCAGCAGCCCCGGACAGGGTTCCTACGAGCAGTACTTC | TRBV11-3 | . | TRBD1 | TRBJ2-7
CASSPPGLDEQFF | TGTGCCAGCAGCCCCCCCGGCCTGGATGAGCAGTTCTTC | TRBV9 | . | . | TRBJ2-1